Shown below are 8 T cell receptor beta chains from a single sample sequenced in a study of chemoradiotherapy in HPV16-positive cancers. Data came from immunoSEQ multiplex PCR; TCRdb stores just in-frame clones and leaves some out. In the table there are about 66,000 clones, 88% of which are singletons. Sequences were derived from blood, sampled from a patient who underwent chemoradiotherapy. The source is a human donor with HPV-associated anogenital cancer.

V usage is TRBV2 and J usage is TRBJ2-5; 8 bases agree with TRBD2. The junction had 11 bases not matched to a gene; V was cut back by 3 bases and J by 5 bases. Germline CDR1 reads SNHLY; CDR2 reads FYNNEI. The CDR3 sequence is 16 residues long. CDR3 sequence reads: CASSDVGGGIWETQYF. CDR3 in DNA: TGTGCCAGCAGTGATGTGGGCGGGGGGATCTGGGAGACCCAGTACTTC.

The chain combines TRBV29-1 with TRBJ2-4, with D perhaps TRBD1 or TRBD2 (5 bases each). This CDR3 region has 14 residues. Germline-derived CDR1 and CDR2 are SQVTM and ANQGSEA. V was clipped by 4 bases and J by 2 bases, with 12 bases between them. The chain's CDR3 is CSVGGSFSKNIQYF. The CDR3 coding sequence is TGCAGCGTTGGGGGGAGTTTCTCCAAAAACATTCAGTACTTC. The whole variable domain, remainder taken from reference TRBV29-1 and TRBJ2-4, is SAVISQKPSRDICQRGTSLTIQCQVDSQVTMMFWYRQQPGQSLTLIATANQGSEATYESGFVIDKFPISRPNLTFSTLTVSNMSPEDSSIYLCSVGGSFSKNIQYFGAGTRLSVL.

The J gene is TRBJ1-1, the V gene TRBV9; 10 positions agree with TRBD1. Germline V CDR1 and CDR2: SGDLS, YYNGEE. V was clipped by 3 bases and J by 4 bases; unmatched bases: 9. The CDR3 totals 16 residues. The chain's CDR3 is CASSGSGTGVSTEAFF. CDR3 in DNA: TGTGCCAGCAGCGGTTCCGGGACAGGGGTCAGCACTGAAGCTTTCTTT.

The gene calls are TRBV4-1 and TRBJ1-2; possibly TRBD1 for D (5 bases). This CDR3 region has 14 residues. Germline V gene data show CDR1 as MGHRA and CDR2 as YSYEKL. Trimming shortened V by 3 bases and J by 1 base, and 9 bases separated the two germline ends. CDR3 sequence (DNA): TGCGCCAGCAGCCATTGGGGACTTAACTATGGCTACACCTTC. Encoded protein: CASSHWGLNYGYTF.

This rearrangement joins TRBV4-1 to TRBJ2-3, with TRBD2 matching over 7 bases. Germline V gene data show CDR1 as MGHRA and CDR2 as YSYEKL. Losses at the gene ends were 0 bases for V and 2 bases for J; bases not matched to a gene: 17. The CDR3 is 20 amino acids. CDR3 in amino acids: CASSQDLASETSRITDTQYF. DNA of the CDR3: TGCGCCAGCAGCCAAGATTTGGCTTCCGAGACTAGCAGAATCACAGATACGCAGTATTTT.

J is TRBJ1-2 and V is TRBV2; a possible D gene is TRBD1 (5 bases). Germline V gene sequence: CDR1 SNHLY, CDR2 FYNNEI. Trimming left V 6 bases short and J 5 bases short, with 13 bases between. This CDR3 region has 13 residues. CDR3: CASSPRTGYGYTF. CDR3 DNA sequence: TGTGCCAGCAGCCCCCGTACAGGTTATGGCTACACCTTC.

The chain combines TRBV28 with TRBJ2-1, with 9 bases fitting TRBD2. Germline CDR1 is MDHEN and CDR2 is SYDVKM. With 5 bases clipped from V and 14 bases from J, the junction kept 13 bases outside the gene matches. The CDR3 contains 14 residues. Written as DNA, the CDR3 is TGTGCCAGCAGTAAGGGGCTAGCGGGAACCTGGGAGTTCTTC. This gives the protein CASSKGLAGTWEFF.

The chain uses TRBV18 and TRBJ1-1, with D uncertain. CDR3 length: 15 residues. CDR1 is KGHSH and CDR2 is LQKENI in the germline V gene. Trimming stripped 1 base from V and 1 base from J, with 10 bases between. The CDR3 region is CASSPRQVSNTEAFF. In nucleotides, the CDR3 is TGTGCCAGCTCACCACGCCAGGTCTCGAACACTGAAGCTTTCTTT.